This entry lists 31 T cell receptor beta chains sequenced from one sample in a study of blood T cell repertoires in COVID-19. Data came from immunoSEQ multiplex PCR; TCRdb stores just in-frame clones and leaves some out. The top ten clones hold 5.5% to 8% of a sample with some 70,000 clones, roughly nine tenths of them seen once. Sequenced sample: peripheral blood. The receptor set was obtained from a human donor in a cohort sampled during active COVID-19.

The CDR3 DNA reads as TGTGCCAGCAGTTTTCCCGGGACAGGGGGTGAGCCCGGGTTAGGCTACACCTTC. As protein: CASSFPGTGGEPGLGYTF. The gene calls are TRBV28 and TRBJ1-2; 11 bases agree with TRBD1. Germline V gene data show CDR1 as MDHEN and CDR2 as SYDVKM. The trim removed 3 bases at V and 8 bases at J, leaving 17 bases unmatched. The CDR3 contains 18 residues.

This clone has only one observation. This chain joins TRBV18 and TRBJ2-7, with 7 bases aligning to TRBD1. With 6 bases clipped from V and 0 bases from J, the junction kept 8 bases outside the gene matches. The CDR3 runs to 15 residues. Germline assignment: CDR1 KGHSH and CDR2 LQKENI. The CDR3 bases are TGTGCCAGCTCCCCAGACAGGGTCATCTCCTACGAGCAGTACTTC. Its protein product is CASSPDRVISYEQYF.

The rearrangement links TRBV30 to TRBJ2-6, with a tentative D call TRBD1 (6 bases). The CDR3 is 14 amino acids. Germline lookup yields CDR1 GTSNPN and CDR2 SVGIG (reference sequence). Trimming removed 1 base at V and 2 bases at J, with 6 bases between. CDR3 sequence: CAWSDRAGANVLTF. The DNA of the CDR3 is TGTGCCTGGAGTGACAGGGCTGGGGCCAACGTCCTGACTTTC.

The J gene is TRBJ2-1, the V gene TRBV6-5, with 12 bases fitting TRBD2. V shed 6 bases and J 9 bases; nucleotides not matched to a gene: 6. This CDR3 spans 14 amino acids. CDR1 MNHEY and CDR2 SVGAGI come from the germline V gene. For the CDR3, the DNA is TGTGCCAGCAGCCGACTAGCGGGGGTAGTTGAGCAGTTCTTC. Its protein is CASSRLAGVVEQFF.

This chain connects TRBV28 to TRBJ2-3; no reliable D call. Germline CDR1 is MDHEN and CDR2 is SYDVKM. This CDR3 has 14 amino acids. Trimming took off 6 bases at V and 2 bases at J, with 12 bases between the two ends. The CDR3 here is CASRRPVITDTQYF. For the CDR3, the DNA is TGTGCCAGCAGGAGGCCGGTAATCACAGATACGCAGTATTTT.

CDR3 DNA: TGTGCCAGCAGTTTACTCTACGAGCAGTACTTC. This encodes CASSLLYEQYF. This rearrangement joins TRBV28 to TRBJ2-7; no definite D call. V was clipped by 2 bases and J by 3 bases, with 2 bases between them. The germline V gene has CDR1 MDHEN and CDR2 SYDVKM. This CDR3 has 11 residues.

The rearrangement joins TRBV15 to TRBJ2-7; possible D gene TRBD2, 6 bases. Germline lookup yields CDR1 LNHNV and CDR2 YYDKDF (reference sequence). V was trimmed by 5 bases and J by 4 bases, leaving 15 bases between them. The CDR3 is 14 amino acids. In DNA, the CDR3 is TGTGCCACCAGCCTGGGGGGTAGCGGTTACGAGCAGTACTTC. This codes for CATSLGGSGYEQYF.

The chain combines TRBV7-6 with TRBJ2-3; weak D call: TRBD2 (5 bases). This CDR3 region has 14 residues. Deletions cut 8 bases from V and 0 bases from J, with 12 bases between. CDR1 is SGHVS and CDR2 is FNYEAQ in the germline V gene. The DNA of the CDR3 is TGTGCCAGCTCCCGGGGTCCTAGCACAGATACGCAGTATTTT. As protein: CASSRGPSTDTQYF. Using reference TRBV7-6 and TRBJ2-3 for the parts outside the CDR3, the full variable domain is GAGVSQSPRYKVTKRGQDVALRCDPISGHVSLYWYRQALGQGPEFLTYFNYEAQQDKSGLPNDRFSAERPEGSISTLTIQRTEQRDSAMYRCASSRGPSTDTQYFGPGTRLTVL.

The rearrangement uses TRBV5-1 and TRBJ2-2, with D possibly matching TRBD1 (6 bases). Trimming pared 2 bases from V and 3 bases from J, leaving 11 bases between. The CDR3 runs to 15 residues. Germline CDR1 is SGHRS and CDR2 is YFSETQ. The CDR3 DNA sequence: TGCGCCAGCAGCTTCCAGGGGCAGGACACCGGGGAGCTGTTTTTT. It encodes CASSFQGQDTGELFF. The variable domain in full, with the rest retrieved from reference TRBV5-1 and TRBJ2-2, is KAGVTQTPRYLIKTRGQQVTLSCSPISGHRSVSWYQQTPGQGLQFLFEYFSETQRNKGNFPGRFSGRQFSNSRSEMNVSTLELGDSALYLCASSFQGQDTGELFFGEGSRLTVL.

Here the CDR3 DNA reads TGTGCCAGCCAGGGGACACCTGGAAACACCATATATTTT. The encoded protein is CASQGTPGNTIYF. The chain recombines TRBV6-5 with TRBJ1-3; weak D call: TRBD1 (6 bases). Trimming cost V 8 bases and J 2 bases, with 10 bases left between them. The CDR3 consists of 13 residues. Germline V gene lookup returns CDR1 MNHEY and CDR2 SVGAGI.

The chain employs TRBV27 and TRBJ2-1; 8 bases are a match to TRBD1. V gave up 7 bases and J gave up 7 bases; unmatched junction bases: 12. The germline V gene has CDR1 MNHEY and CDR2 SMNVEV (reference sequence). The CDR3 length is 15 residues. This CDR3 is CASNQDRDVRNEQFF. The CDR3 nucleotides read TGTGCCAGCAACCAGGACAGGGATGTACGTAATGAGCAGTTCTTC.

This chain links TRBV7-3 with TRBJ2-1; 9 bases are shared with TRBD1. Per the germline V gene, CDR1 is SGHTA and CDR2 is FQGTGA. The J segment lost 9 bases and the V segment lost 6 bases, leaving 9 bases of the junction unmatched. The CDR3 totals 14 residues. The CDR3 region is CASSQDRGGSEQFF. The CDR3 nucleotides read TGTGCCAGCAGTCAGGACAGGGGAGGGAGTGAGCAGTTCTTC. The whole variable domain, filled in from reference TRBV7-3 and TRBJ2-1, reads GAGVSQTPSNKVTEKGKYVELRCDPISGHTALYWYRQSLGQGPEFLIYFQGTGAADDSGLPNDRFFAVRPEGSVSTLKIQRTERGDSAVYLCASSQDRGGSEQFFGPGTRLTVL.

V gene TRBV19 combines with J gene TRBJ2-4, with 8 bases aligning to TRBD2. This CDR3 contains 19 residues. V was pared by 5 bases and J by 0 bases, with 15 bases of the junction left unmatched. CDR1 is LNHDA and CDR2 is SQIVND in the germline V gene (reference sequence). CDR3 nucleotides: TGTGCCAGTAGTTGGGGGAGTGGCGGGGGGCCCTCAGCCAAAAACATTCAGTACTTC. As protein: CASSWGSGGGPSAKNIQYF.

The chain is built from TRBV10-1 and TRBJ2-3; TRBD1 agrees at 7 bases. The CDR3 runs to 14 residues. V shed 8 bases and J 2 bases; nucleotides not matched to a gene: 7. Germline CDR1 is WNHNN and CDR2 is SYGVQD (reference sequence). The CDR3 DNA reads TGCGCCAGCGCGACCGGGACAGACACAGATACGCAGTATTTT. Amino acid sequence: CASATGTDTDTQYF.

This chain uses TRBV5-1 with TRBJ2-7, with TRBD2 matching 7 bases. The CDR3 is 14 amino acids. The germline V gene encodes CDR1 SGHRS and CDR2 YFSETQ. The junction had 3 bases not matched to a gene; V was cut back by 0 bases and J by 3 bases. The DNA of the CDR3 is TGCGCCAGCAGCTTGGCGGGCGGGAGCTACGAGCAGTACTTC. Protein sequence: CASSLAGGSYEQYF.

CDR3 bases: TGTGCCAGCAGTTACTCGGGACAAGTTAGGTTGTGGGAGCAGTACTTC. The encoded protein is CASSYSGQVRLWEQYF. The V gene is TRBV6-5, the J gene TRBJ2-7; TRBD1 might be the D (6 bases). The germline CDR1 and CDR2 sequences are MNHEY and SVGAGI. The V and J ends lost 0 bases and 7 bases respectively, with 19 bases between them. CDR3 size: 16 residues.

The V and J genes are TRBV2 and TRBJ2-1, with D perhaps matching TRBD2 (6 bases). The germline V and J ends were trimmed by 2 bases and 7 bases, with 15 bases remaining between them. This CDR3 comprises 15 residues. Germline assignment: CDR1 SNHLY and CDR2 FYNNEI. CDR3 residues: CASSERRGEGNEQFF. CDR3 DNA sequence: TGTGCCAGCAGTGAACGGCGGGGAGAGGGGAATGAGCAGTTCTTC.

This clone was observed a single time. The chain is built from TRBV18 and TRBJ1-1; a weak D match, TRBD1 (5 bases). CDR3 length: 14 amino acids. Germline V gives CDR1 KGHSH, CDR2 LQKENI. Trimming stripped 3 bases from V and 1 base from J, with 9 bases between. CDR3 nucleotides: TGTGCCAGCTCACCCATGACAGAGAACACTGAAGCTTTCTTT. Translation gives CASSPMTENTEAFF.

J is TRBJ1-1 and V is TRBV19; D remains ambiguous. Trimming cost V 1 base and J 0 bases, with 9 bases left between them. This CDR3 region has 15 residues. In germline, CDR1 is LNHDA, CDR2 SQIVND (reference sequence). The CDR3: CASSIAAQLNTEAFF. The CDR3 nucleotides are TGTGCCAGTAGTATAGCGGCACAGTTGAACACTGAAGCTTTCTTT.

This chain uses TRBV5-1 with TRBJ2-7; 7 bases align to TRBD2. Germline assignment: CDR1 SGHRS and CDR2 YFSETQ. The CDR3 is 14 residues long. J lost 4 bases, V lost 4 bases, and 8 bases had no gene match. This CDR3 is CASSETSNAYEQYF. CDR3 DNA: TGCGCCAGCAGCGAGACTAGCAACGCGTACGAGCAGTACTTC.

The V call is TRBV18, the J call TRBJ2-1, with TRBD2 identical over 9 bases. The J segment lost 1 base and the V segment lost 3 bases, leaving 7 bases of the junction unmatched. Germline V lookup: CDR1 KGHSH, CDR2 LQKENI. This CDR3 comprises 17 residues. DNA of the CDR3: TGTGCCAGCTCACCGACCGGACTAGCGTCTTCCTACAATGAGCAGTTCTTC. Amino acid sequence: CASSPTGLASSYNEQFF. The full variable domain, its missing parts supplied by reference TRBV18 and TRBJ2-1, is NAGVMQNPRHLVRRRGQEARLRCSPMKGHSHVYWYRQLPEEGLKFMVYLQKENIIDESGMPKERFSAEFPKEGPSILRIQQVVRGDSAAYFCASSPTGLASSYNEQFFGPGTRLTVL.

This chain uses TRBV28 with TRBJ2-1; 12 bases map to TRBD2. The CDR3 covers 15 residues. The germline V gene encodes CDR1 MDHEN and CDR2 SYDVKM. With V trimmed by 6 bases and J by 12 bases, 12 bases remained unmatched. The CDR3 DNA reads as TGTGCCAGCAGGACGACTAGCGGGAGTCACCGGCGGCAGTTCTTC. Translating gives CASRTTSGSHRRQFF.

This chain uses TRBV6-2 or TRBV6-3 with TRBJ1-1; 7 nucleotides agree with TRBD1. V lost 2 bases, J lost 0 bases, and 6 bases stayed unmatched. CDR3 length: 16 residues. Germline values: CDR1 MNHEY, CDR2 SVGEGT. CDR3 loop: CASSYPPTGMNTEAFF. CDR3 nucleotides: TGTGCCAGCAGTTACCCCCCGACAGGGATGAACACTGAAGCTTTCTTT.

The rearrangement links TRBV7-9 to TRBJ1-2; TRBD1 agrees at 11 bases. The germline V gene has CDR1 SEHNR and CDR2 FQNEAQ (reference sequence). This CDR3 has 13 residues. Trimming removed 4 bases from V and 6 bases from J; junction bases left unmatched: 1. For the CDR3, the DNA is TGTGCCAGCAGCTCGGACAGGGGGCATGGCTACACCTTC. Its protein is CASSSDRGHGYTF.

The gene calls are TRBV11-2 and TRBJ2-7, with D perhaps TRBD1 (5 bases). Germline-derived CDR1 and CDR2 are SGHAT and FQNNGV. The CDR3 contains 15 residues. The V end lost 4 bases, the J end lost 3 bases, and 16 bases lay between the germline ends. CDR3 amino acids: CASSSGWQGFYEQYF. The CDR3 bases are TGTGCCAGCAGCTCTGGGTGGCAGGGCTTCTACGAGCAGTACTTC.

CDR3 loop: CATESSGGATITTDTQYF. The CDR3 bases are TGTGCCACCGAATCTAGCGGGGGGGCAACAATCACCACAGATACGCAGTATTTT. This chain joins TRBV5-4 and TRBJ2-3; 12 bases align to TRBD2. CDR1 is SGHNT, CDR2 YYREEE, per germline (reference sequence). Trimming cost V 9 bases and J 2 bases; bases outside gene matches: 16. This CDR3 region has 18 residues.

This rearrangement joins TRBV2 to TRBJ2-5; 8 positions match TRBD2. J was trimmed by 4 bases and V by 4 bases; bases with no gene match: 2. Germline V gene sequence: CDR1 SNHLY, CDR2 FYNNEI. CDR3 length: 13 amino acids. For the CDR3, the DNA is TGTGCCAGCAGTGTTAGCGGGGTAGAGACCCAGTACTTC. Protein sequence: CASSVSGVETQYF.

The V call is TRBV7-9, the J call TRBJ2-2, with no clear D. V lost 2 bases, J lost 1 base, and 8 bases lay in between. Germline V gives CDR1 SEHNR, CDR2 FQNEAQ (reference sequence). The CDR3 loop spans 15 amino acids. The chain's CDR3 is CASSLRQVNTGELFF. The CDR3 region has the DNA TGTGCCAGCAGCTTACGTCAGGTGAACACCGGGGAGCTGTTTTTT.

J is TRBJ2-1 and V is TRBV19; TRBD2 might be the D (6 bases). CDR3 length: 15 residues. Germline assignment: CDR1 LNHDA and CDR2 SQIVND (reference sequence). Trimming removed 1 base at V and 10 bases at J, with 17 bases between. This chain's CDR3 is CASSIARSRGGEQFF. The CDR3 DNA sequence: TGTGCCAGTAGTATAGCGAGGTCCCGGGGAGGCGAGCAGTTCTTC.

The chain uses TRBV2 and TRBJ2-7; 7 bases map to TRBD2. CDR1 is SNHLY and CDR2 is FYNNEI in the germline V gene. Germline trimming cut 5 bases from V and 5 bases from J; bases unmatched to any gene: 6. CDR3 size: 13 residues. This chain's CDR3 is CASSFTGGDEQYF. CDR3 DNA sequence: TGTGCCAGCAGTTTCACGGGAGGCGACGAGCAGTACTTC.

The V and J genes are TRBV6-2 or TRBV6-3 and TRBJ2-7, with 12 bases matching TRBD2. The V segment lost 4 bases and the J segment 0 bases; nucleotides outside the gene matches: 7. CDR3 size: 17 residues. CDR1 is MNHEY and CDR2 is SVGEGT in the germline V gene. In DNA, the CDR3 is TGTGCCAGCAGTTTCGGACTAGCGGGGCAATACTCCTACGAGCAGTACTTC. Protein: CASSFGLAGQYSYEQYF.